The 26 T cell receptor beta chains below come from one sample, sequenced in a study of control samples from healthy donors and cancer patients (dated by TCRdb to between 2020 and 2021). The library was made by the immunoSEQ multiplex PCR assay. TCRdb re-hosts the immuneACCESS table, in-frame sequences only. Its copies lack some clones; in the studies checked, an unresolved V gene accounts for under half of them, and the cause for the rest is not known. This sample is represented by 130,000 or so clones; 92% of them were singletons. The top ten hold about 1.9% of the sample. Specimen: blood. These receptors all stem from a woman between 45 and 60 years old in good health.

This clone was counted once. The genes are TRBV4-2 and TRBJ1-4; a possible D gene is TRBD1 (5 bases). V was cut by 2 bases and J by 13 bases, with 17 bases left in between. The germline CDR1 and CDR2 sequences are LGHNA and YNFKEQ. The CDR3 runs 14 residues. In nucleotides, the CDR3 is TGTGCCAGCAGCCAACCTCGACAGCCGGAAGGACTGTTTTTT. Translated: CASSQPRQPEGLFF.

The rearrangement joins TRBV6-5 to TRBJ2-3; TRBD1 matches 9 bases. V lost 6 bases and J lost 7; bases outside the gene matches: 8. From germline, CDR1 is MNHEY and CDR2 SVGAGI. The CDR3 is made up of 14 amino acids. The CDR3 here is CASRGWDRENTQYF. DNA of the CDR3: TGTGCCAGCAGGGGATGGGACAGGGAAAATACGCAGTATTTT.

V gene TRBV18 combines with J gene TRBJ1-1; D is ambiguous. The length of the CDR3 is 15 residues. The germline V and J ends were trimmed by 3 bases and 1 base, with 12 bases remaining between them. CDR1 KGHSH and CDR2 LQKENI come from the germline V gene. CDR3 bases: TGTGCCAGCTCACCGACATTGCTCGAGAACACTGAAGCTTTCTTT. Its protein product is CASSPTLLENTEAFF.

The V gene is TRBV2, the J gene TRBJ2-1; 9 bases agree with TRBD2. This CDR3 is built from 16 residues. V gave up 6 bases and J gave up 8 bases; unmatched junction bases: 14. The germline gives CDR1 SNHLY, CDR2 FYNNEI. This CDR3 reads CASSRPGGGRVDEQFF. The CDR3 nucleotides are TGTGCCAGCAGCCGACCCGGAGGCGGGAGGGTAGATGAGCAGTTCTTC.

V usage is TRBV4-2 and J usage is TRBJ1-2; D possibly corresponds to TRBD1 (5 bases). The CDR3 is made up of 16 amino acids. Germline assignment: CDR1 LGHNA and CDR2 YNFKEQ. Trimming stripped 0 bases from V and 2 bases from J, with 13 bases between. CDR3 region: CASSQELSTENYGYTF. The CDR3 nucleotides are TGTGCCAGCAGCCAAGAGCTTTCGACAGAGAACTATGGCTACACCTTC.

This clone appeared a single time. The chain combines TRBV27 with TRBJ2-2; perhaps TRBD2 as D (6 bases). The length of the CDR3 is 16 residues. Germline values: CDR1 MNHEY, CDR2 SMNVEV (reference sequence). V was pared by 0 bases and J by 5 bases, with 13 bases between. The CDR3 nucleotides are TGTGCCAGCAGTTTATCTTCTAGCGCCGGAACCGGGGAGCTGTTTTTT. Translation gives CASSLSSSAGTGELFF.

Points on this clone: Other DNA sequences in the same sample also yield this CDR3. The chain has TRBV18 and TRBJ1-3; unclear D gene. Trimming stripped 6 bases from V and 0 bases from J, with 12 bases between. Germline-derived CDR1 and CDR2 are KGHSH and LQKENI. CDR3 length: 15 amino acids. The CDR3 DNA follows: TGTGCCAGCTCCCCGGGCAGCTTCTCTGGAAACACCATATATTTT. It yields the protein CASSPGSFSGNTIYF.

CDR3 coding DNA: TGCGCCAGCAGCTTGGTCGGGGCTCGGGTAGCAACTAATGAAAAACTGTTTTTT. Its translation is CASSLVGARVATNEKLFF. V and J are TRBV5-1 and TRBJ1-4; possibly TRBD1 for D (5 bases). This CDR3 spans 18 amino acids. CDR1 is SGHRS and CDR2 is YFSETQ in the germline V gene. Trimming left V 0 bases short and J 0 bases short, with 15 bases between.

The chain carries TRBV11-1 and TRBJ1-3; D is ambiguous. Trimming left V 1 base short and J 0 bases short, with 10 bases between. Germline assignment: CDR1 SGHAT and CDR2 FQDESV (reference sequence). The CDR3 is 16 amino acids. The CDR3 nucleotides read TGTGCCAGCAGCTTAGGCTCGAGGGCCTCTGGAAACACCATATATTTT. This sequence encodes CASSLGSRASGNTIYF.

V usage is TRBV6-5 and J usage is TRBJ2-1; TRBD2 matches 9 bases. V lost 10 bases, J lost 7 bases, and 11 bases stayed unmatched. The CDR3 loop spans 14 amino acids. Looked up from germline, CDR1 is MNHEY and CDR2 is SVGAGI. CDR3 sequence (DNA): TGTGCCACCACCGTGGCGGGAGGGCGGAATGAGCAGTTCTTC. Protein: CATTVAGGRNEQFF.

V and J are TRBV7-8 and TRBJ2-1; 8 bases match TRBD2. This CDR3 is built from 15 residues. V shed 2 bases and J 5 bases; nucleotides not matched to a gene: 5. The germline gives CDR1 SGHVS, CDR2 FQNEAQ. The CDR3 sequence: CASSLPGGLNNEQFF. CDR3 bases: TGTGCCAGCAGCTTACCGGGGGGGCTTAACAATGAGCAGTTCTTC.

The V gene is TRBV4-1, the J gene TRBJ2-1, with 13 bases that match TRBD2. V was pared by 6 bases and J by 9 bases, with 8 bases of the junction left unmatched. This CDR3 contains 15 residues. Germline V gene sequence: CDR1 MGHRA, CDR2 YSYEKL. CDR3 nucleotides: TGCGCCAGCAGACTAGCGGGAGGGCCTCTGAGTGAGCAGTTCTTC. It encodes CASRLAGGPLSEQFF.

The chain has TRBV27 and TRBJ1-6; tentative D call: TRBD1 (5 bases). Germline V gene lookup returns CDR1 MNHEY and CDR2 SMNVEV (reference sequence). The CDR3 length is 15 residues. V shed 6 bases and J shed 10 bases, with 19 bases lying between them. The CDR3 region has the DNA TGTGCCAGCAGACGTAAGGGGAACCCAAACTCACCCCTCCACTTT. This translates into CASRRKGNPNSPLHF.

The CDR3 is CASSGGPRTDTQYF. In DNA, the CDR3 is TGCGCCAGCAGTGGTGGGCCCCGCACAGATACGCAGTATTTT. The V gene is TRBV10-2, the J gene TRBJ2-3, with no clear D. This CDR3 has 14 residues. Germline-derived CDR1 and CDR2 are WSHSY and SAAADI. V lost 4 bases to trimming and J lost 1 base, with 9 bases between them.

V usage is TRBV5-1 and J usage is TRBJ2-1; TRBD2 is a possible D gene (6 bases). Germline CDR1 is SGHRS and CDR2 is YFSETQ. The germline V and J ends were trimmed by 1 base and 5 bases, with 7 bases remaining between them. The CDR3 loop spans 13 amino acids. In nucleotides, the CDR3 is TGCGCCAGCAGCTTGACTAGCAACAATGAGCAGTTCTTC. Translated: CASSLTSNNEQFF.

The genes are TRBV11-2 and TRBJ2-2; D uncertain. Germline V gene data show CDR1 as SGHAT and CDR2 as FQNNGV. V lost 2 bases and J lost 2, with 9 bases in between. The CDR3 is 15 residues long. CDR3 loop: CASSLLRHNTGELFF. CDR3 in DNA: TGTGCCAGCAGCTTACTCCGACATAACACCGGGGAGCTGTTTTTT.

This chain uses TRBV28 with TRBJ2-6; 10 positions agree with TRBD2. This CDR3 has 19 amino acids. With V trimmed by 5 bases and J by 0 bases, 10 bases remained unmatched. The germline V gene has CDR1 MDHEN and CDR2 SYDVKM. CDR3 residues: CASSASGLALYSGANVLTF. The DNA of the CDR3 is TGTGCCAGCAGTGCGTCGGGACTAGCGCTCTACTCTGGGGCCAACGTCCTGACTTTC. The full variable domain, rest sourced from reference TRBV28 and TRBJ2-6, is DVKVTQSSRYLVKRTGEKVFLECVQDMDHENMFWYRQDPGLGLRLIYFSYDVKMKEKGDIPEGYSVSREKKERFSLILESASTNQTSMYLCASSASGLALYSGANVLTFGAGSRLTVL.

This clone appeared a few times. V is TRBV19 and J is TRBJ1-1; D remains ambiguous. CDR3 length: 15 residues. The germline gives CDR1 LNHDA, CDR2 SQIVND (reference sequence). V shed 1 base and J shed 5 bases, with 14 bases lying between them. The CDR3 DNA follows: TGTGCCAGTAGTATAGTCGGCAGATCAGGAACTGAAGCTTTCTTT. It codes for CASSIVGRSGTEAFF.

The gene calls are TRBV4-1 and TRBJ2-7; D is possibly TRBD1 or TRBD2 (5 bases each). Trimming pared 2 bases from V and 5 bases from J, leaving 10 bases between. The CDR3 has 13 residues. The V gene's germline CDR1 is MGHRA and CDR2 YSYEKL. CDR3 region: CASSQLLGDEQYF. The DNA for the CDR3 is TGCGCCAGCAGCCAATTACTAGGGGACGAGCAGTACTTC.

The chain is built from TRBV28 and TRBJ1-5; TRBD1 might be the D (5 bases). The CDR3 consists of 16 residues. Germline lookup yields CDR1 MDHEN and CDR2 SYDVKM. Trimming stripped 1 base from V and 2 bases from J, with 12 bases between. The CDR3, as DNA: TGTGCCAGCAGTTTATTTGGGGGAGTGGGCAATCAGCCCCAGCATTTT. Its translation is CASSLFGGVGNQPQHF.

The CDR3 reads CASSFRGRNEKLFF. DNA of the CDR3: TGTGCCAGCAGTTTCAGGGGGCGAAATGAAAAACTGTTTTTT. This rearrangement joins TRBV28 to TRBJ1-4; 8 bases align to TRBD1. V shed 3 bases and J 5 bases; nucleotides not matched to a gene: 2. Per the germline V gene, CDR1 is MDHEN and CDR2 is SYDVKM. The CDR3 is 14 amino acids.

This clone was picked up a small number of times. The chain carries TRBV30 and TRBJ1-5; 7 nucleotides match TRBD1. This CDR3 is 14 amino acids long. V was pared by 5 bases and J by 6 bases, with 10 bases of the junction left unmatched. Looked up from germline, CDR1 is GTSNPN and CDR2 is SVGIG (reference sequence). DNA for the CDR3: TGTGCCTGGGGGGGGGAGAGGGGGCTTCAGCCCCAGCATTTT. The encoded protein is CAWGGERGLQPQHF.

V gene TRBV7-9 combines with J gene TRBJ1-6; D is uncertain. Germline V gene sequence: CDR1 SEHNR, CDR2 FQNEAQ (reference sequence). This CDR3 is built from 13 residues. Trimming cost V 5 bases and J 10 bases, with 12 bases left between them. The CDR3 DNA follows: TGTGCCAGCAGCCTTTACCATTCGTCACCCCTCCACTTT. Translating gives CASSLYHSSPLHF.

The rearrangement joins TRBV5-1 to TRBJ1-6, with 7 bases matching TRBD1. The V gene end was trimmed by 5 bases and the J gene end by 6 bases; junction bases not matched to a gene: 5. Per the germline V gene, CDR1 is SGHRS and CDR2 is YFSETQ. The CDR3 consists of 14 residues. The CDR3 is CASSRGTVNSPLHF. The CDR3 coding sequence is TGCGCCAGCAGTCGGGGGACAGTTAATTCACCCCTCCACTTT.

This chain links TRBV7-8 with TRBJ1-2; D possibly corresponds to TRBD1 (6 bases). CDR3 length equals 15 residues. Germline V gene data show CDR1 as SGHVS and CDR2 as FQNEAQ. Trimming stripped 2 bases from V and 2 bases from J, with 12 bases between. The DNA for the CDR3 is TGTGCCAGCAGCTTATCCGGGACAACGAACTATGGCTACACCTTC. Encoded protein: CASSLSGTTNYGYTF.

The genes are TRBV25-1 and TRBJ2-5; the D call may be TRBD1 or TRBD2 (5 bases each). V lost 3 bases, J lost 0 bases, and 8 bases lay in between. This CDR3 comprises 14 residues. The V gene's germline CDR1 is MGHDK and CDR2 SYGVNS. DNA for the CDR3: TGTGCCAGCAGTGATTCGGGGCACCAAGAGACCCAGTACTTC. Translating gives CASSDSGHQETQYF.